These T cell receptor beta chains were read from a single sample in a study of blood T cell repertoires in COVID-19. The protocol was immunoSEQ multiplex PCR, while the TCRdb copy is restricted to in-frame clones and leaves out a portion. The sample has 130,000 or so clones, roughly 80% seen once; the top ten hold about 15%. The sequenced sample was peripheral blood. Receptors were obtained from a man aged 45-60 years with acute or convalescent COVID-19. Each CDR3 is given with its conserved first and last residue. The D gene is left open where the match is weak. The listing skips clone size in some rows; elsewhere it reads once, few, many or a size class.

v_call	j_call	clone_size	cdr3_length	d_call	cdr3_aa	cdr3_nt
TRBV4-1	TRBJ1-1	NA	15	TRBD1	CASSQEWTGGSEAFF	TGCGCCAGCAGCCAAGAGTGGACAGGGGGCTCTGAAGCTTTCTTT
TRBV19	TRBJ2-5	NA	14	NA	CASSIPGRTETQYF	TGTGCCAGTAGTATACCGGGGAGGACGGAGACCCAGTACTTC
TRBV27	TRBJ1-6	NA	15	NA	CASSLFQGPDSPLHF	TGTGCCAGCAGTTTATTTCAGGGGCCGGATTCACCCCTCCACTTT
TRBV7-3	TRBJ2-1	few	14	NA	CASSLQPGNNEQFF	TGTGCCAGCAGCTTACAGCCAGGGAATAATGAGCAGTTCTTC
TRBV24-1	TRBJ2-3	NA	15	TRBD2	CATSSGGVSTDTQYF	TGTGCCACTTCGAGCGGGGGGGTTAGCACAGATACGCAGTATTTT
TRBV5-1	TRBJ1-5	NA	17	TRBD1	CASSLVRTGGGTQPQHF	TGCGCCAGCAGCTTGGTTAGGACAGGGGGGGGTACTCAGCCCCAGCATTTT
TRBV18	TRBJ2-1	NA	13	TRBD1	CASSSRDSNEQFF	TGTGCCAGCTCCTCAAGGGACAGCAATGAGCAGTTCTTC
TRBV5-1	TRBJ1-1	few	14	TRBD1	CASSWGQTDGEAFF	TGCGCCAGCAGCTGGGGACAGACAGACGGTGAAGCTTTCTTT
TRBV5-4	TRBJ1-2	NA	14	TRBD1	CASSRQGNLDGYTF	TGTGCCAGCAGCCGACAGGGGAATTTGGATGGCTACACCTTC
TRBV6-6	TRBJ2-3	NA	12	NA	CATARVLDTQYF	TGTGCCACCGCGCGAGTGTTGGATACGCAGTATTTT
TRBV2	TRBJ1-5	NA	15	NA	CASSIGDFSNQPQHF	TGTGCCAGCAGTATCGGGGACTTTAGCAATCAGCCCCAGCATTTT
TRBV5-6	TRBJ1-4	NA	16	NA	CASSFGGKSTNEKLFF	TGTGCCAGCAGCTTCGGAGGAAAGTCAACTAATGAAAAACTGTTTTTT
TRBV5-1	TRBJ1-1	NA	15	TRBD1	CASSLYGQGGTEAFF	TGCGCCAGCAGCTTATACGGACAGGGGGGCACTGAAGCTTTCTTT
TRBV7-2	TRBJ1-3	NA	15	NA	CASSPQVLSGNTIYF	TGTGCCAGCAGCCCACAGGTGCTCTCTGGAAACACCATATATTTT
TRBV2	TRBJ1-2	NA	13	TRBD1	CASSWGQLDGYTF	TGTGCCAGCAGTTGGGGACAGTTAGATGGCTACACCTTC
TRBV19	TRBJ1-6	NA	14	NA	CASSRLVADSPLHF	TGTGCCAGTAGCCGCCTGGTGGCAGATTCACCCCTCCACTTT
TRBV20-1	TRBJ2-7	NA	13	NA	CSASSGPTYEQYF	TGCAGTGCTAGTTCAGGGCCTACCTACGAGCAGTACTTC
TRBV5-1	TRBJ2-3	NA	18	TRBD2	CASIPWGLESGGKDTQYF	TGCGCCAGCATCCCTTGGGGGCTCGAGAGCGGGGGGAAAGATACGCAGTATTTT
TRBV27	TRBJ2-1	few	18	TRBD2	CASSRSGGAATGSSEQFF	TGTGCCAGCAGTAGGAGCGGGGGGGCGGCCACAGGGAGTAGTGAGCAGTTCTTC
TRBV7-8	TRBJ1-1	NA	13	NA	CASSNHRNTEAFF	TGTGCCAGCAGCAACCACAGGAACACTGAAGCTTTCTTT
TRBV7-3	TRBJ2-3	NA	17	TRBD2	CASSSAGGPSQGDTQYF	TGTGCCAGCAGCTCAGCGGGGGGGCCAAGTCAAGGAGATACGCAGTATTTT
TRBV19	TRBJ1-1	NA	15	TRBD1	CASSDNRGRWTEAFF	TGTGCCAGTAGTGATAACAGGGGGCGGTGGACTGAAGCTTTCTTT
TRBV19	TRBJ1-1	few	12	NA	CASSRGGPEAFF	TGTGCCAGTAGTCGGGGAGGCCCTGAAGCTTTCTTT
TRBV5-1	TRBJ1-2	NA	14	TRBD1	CASSENRQGDGYTF	TGCGCCAGCAGCGAAAACCGACAGGGCGATGGCTACACCTTC
TRBV11-2	TRBJ2-2	NA	15	TRBD1	CASSPGTGGLGELFF	TGTGCCAGCAGCCCCGGGACAGGGGGCCTCGGGGAGCTGTTTTTT
TRBV27	TRBJ1-5	NA	14	NA	CASSFSDSNQPQHF	TGTGCCAGCAGTTTTTCGGACTCCAATCAGCCCCAGCATTTT
TRBV18	TRBJ1-2	few	15	NA	CASSPIRGLNYGYTF	TGTGCCAGCTCACCAATAAGGGGACTTAACTATGGCTACACCTTC
TRBV19	TRBJ1-1	NA	14	NA	CASSQAGPNTEAFF	TGTGCCAGTAGTCAGGCAGGCCCTAACACTGAAGCTTTCTTT
TRBV4-1	TRBJ1-4	NA	16	NA	CASSPSGREPNEKLFF	TGCGCCAGCAGCCCCTCGGGACGGGAGCCTAATGAAAAACTGTTTTTT
TRBV5-1	TRBJ2-3	NA	16	TRBD2	CASRLGLAGGPGTQYF	TGCGCCTCTCGACTGGGACTAGCGGGGGGGCCGGGTACGCAGTATTTT
TRBV2	TRBJ2-1	NA	14	NA	CASKRGGTYNEQFF	TGTGCCAGCAAAAGGGGTGGCACCTACAATGAGCAGTTCTTC
TRBV6-5	TRBJ2-7	NA	13	NA	CASMITRGHEQYF	TGTGCCAGCATGATAACAAGGGGCCACGAGCAGTACTTC
TRBV27	TRBJ2-3	NA	16	TRBD1	CASSPKGQSATDTQYF	TGTGCCAGCAGTCCCAAGGGACAGTCGGCCACAGATACGCAGTATTTT
TRBV29-1	TRBJ2-5	NA	12	TRBD1	CSGKTGGETQYF	TGCAGCGGGAAAACAGGGGGGGAGACCCAGTACTTC
TRBV2	TRBJ1-1	NA	17	TRBD1	CASSRTGGRLGDTEAFF	TGTGCCAGCAGTAGGACAGGGGGCCGGCTAGGGGACACTGAAGCTTTCTTT
TRBV7-2	TRBJ1-4	NA	16	TRBD1	CASSFQGAATNEKLFF	TGTGCCAGCAGCTTCCAGGGGGCGGCAACTAATGAAAAACTGTTTTTT
TRBV6-5	TRBJ1-1	NA	14	NA	CASSYRGGDTEAFF	TGTGCCAGCAGTTACCGGGGAGGTGACACTGAAGCTTTCTTT
TRBV5-4	TRBJ2-5	NA	17	TRBD2	CASSPGTSGGPLGTQYF	TGTGCCAGCAGCCCAGGGACTAGCGGGGGACCACTAGGGACCCAGTACTTC
TRBV6-6	TRBJ1-6	NA	18	NA	CASSPVPVASSYNSPLHF	TGTGCCAGCAGTCCCGTTCCCGTCGCGAGCTCCTATAATTCACCCCTCCACTTT
TRBV19	TRBJ2-1	NA	14	NA	CASSLTSPYNEQFF	TGTGCCAGTAGTCTAACTAGTCCCTACAATGAGCAGTTCTTC
TRBV5-4	TRBJ2-7	NA	15	TRBD2	CASSLGTSVTYEQYF	TGTGCCAGCAGCTTGGGAACTAGCGTGACCTACGAGCAGTACTTC
TRBV24-1	TRBJ2-3	NA	14	NA	CATSDQLEGDTQYF	TGTGCCACCAGTGACCAACTGGAGGGGGATACGCAGTATTTT
TRBV5-4	TRBJ1-2	NA	14	NA	CASSFGTSPYGYTF	TGTGCCAGCAGCTTTGGGACAAGTCCCTATGGCTACACCTTC
TRBV9	TRBJ1-1	NA	13	NA	CASSPHPNTEAFF	TGTGCCAGCAGCCCCCATCCGAACACTGAAGCTTTCTTT
TRBV2	TRBJ2-3	once	16	NA	CASSEVRGGRADTQYF	TGTGCCAGCAGTGAAGTTAGGGGGGGGCGGGCAGATACGCAGTATTTT
TRBV27	TRBJ2-3	NA	14	NA	CASRSSGRTDTQYF	TGTGCCAGCAGGAGTTCAGGGCGCACAGATACGCAGTATTTT
TRBV18	TRBJ2-7	NA	15	NA	CASSPRLQSSYEQYF	TGTGCCAGCTCACCACGTTTACAGAGCTCCTACGAGCAGTACTTC
TRBV29-1	TRBJ2-3	NA	13	NA	CSVEGTGRETQYF	TGCAGCGTTGAAGGGACAGGGAGGGAAACGCAGTATTTT
TRBV28	TRBJ1-5	NA	14	NA	CASSLPGGNQPQHF	TGTGCCAGCAGTTTACCCGGGGGCAATCAGCCCCAGCATTTT
TRBV6-4	TRBJ1-2	NA	15	TRBD1	CASRYYDRVGYGYTF	TGTGCCAGCCGATACTACGACAGGGTCGGTTATGGCTACACCTTC
TRBV5-4	TRBJ1-1	once	15	NA	CASSLESGQNTEAFF	TGTGCCAGCAGCTTGGAGTCGGGTCAGAACACTGAAGCTTTCTTT
TRBV4-2	TRBJ1-5	NA	15	NA	CASSLDGEAHQPQHF	TGTGCCAGCAGCCTAGACGGAGAGGCGCATCAGCCCCAGCATTTT
TRBV7-9	TRBJ1-4	NA	14	NA	CASSFDRSNEKLFF	TGTGCCAGCAGCTTCGACAGGTCTAATGAAAAACTGTTTTTT
TRBV9	TRBJ1-1	NA	15	NA	CASSPGSHTYTEAFF	TGTGCCAGCAGCCCGGGGTCCCACACTTACACTGAAGCTTTCTTT
TRBV5-4	TRBJ2-3	NA	13	NA	CASSSGPGDTQYF	TGTGCCAGCAGCTCCGGGCCGGGGGATACGCAGTATTTT